This T cell receptor beta chain was sequenced during a study of OX40 agonist ivuxolimab in advanced cancers. On the study more broadly: Clinicians treated patients with ivuxolimab, an agonistic anti-OX40 (CD134) antibody. The study gave patients intravenous ivuxolimab at 0.01 to 10 mg/kg every 2 weeks.

Sequencing used immunoSEQ multiplex PCR; TCRdb keeps in-frame clones, though not all of them. Among about 90,000 clones, roughly 89% were seen once, and the ten largest hold 1.5% to 2%. Looked up from germline, CDR1 is SGDLS and CDR2 is YYNGEE. With 0 bases removed from V and 1 base from J, the gap between germline ends came to 15 bases. The CDR3 loop spans 17 amino acids. The origin of this receptor is an adult with an advanced solid tumor such as melanoma, head and neck, liver or kidney cancer. The material sequenced was CD4+ or CD8+ T cells sorted from blood, taken in a trial of the OX40 agonist ivuxolimab. The rearrangement joins TRBV9 to TRBJ2-3; tentatively, D is TRBD1 (5 bases). The CDR3 sequence: CASSVGVTLGGTDTQYF. The CDR3 DNA is TGTGCCAGCAGCGTAGGCGTCACCTTAGGGGGCACAGATACGCAGTATTTT.